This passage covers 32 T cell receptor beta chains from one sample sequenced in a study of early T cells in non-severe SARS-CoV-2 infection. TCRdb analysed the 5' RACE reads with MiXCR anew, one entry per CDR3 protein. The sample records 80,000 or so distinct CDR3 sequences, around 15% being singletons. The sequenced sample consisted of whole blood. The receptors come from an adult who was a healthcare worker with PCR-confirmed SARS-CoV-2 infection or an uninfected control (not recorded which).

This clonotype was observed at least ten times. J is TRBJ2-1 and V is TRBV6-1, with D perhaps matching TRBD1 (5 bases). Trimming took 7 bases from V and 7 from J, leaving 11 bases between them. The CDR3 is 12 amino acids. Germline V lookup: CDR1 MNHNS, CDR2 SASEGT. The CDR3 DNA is TGTGCCAGCAACCCAGGGTCGAATGAGCAGTTCTTC. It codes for CASNPGSNEQFF.

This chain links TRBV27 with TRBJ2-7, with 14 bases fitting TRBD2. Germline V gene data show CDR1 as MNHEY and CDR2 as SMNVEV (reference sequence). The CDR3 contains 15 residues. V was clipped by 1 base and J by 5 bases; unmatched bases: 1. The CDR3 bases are TGTGCCAGCAGTTTATGGACTAGCGGGAGGAACGAGCAGTACTTC. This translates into CASSLWTSGRNEQYF.

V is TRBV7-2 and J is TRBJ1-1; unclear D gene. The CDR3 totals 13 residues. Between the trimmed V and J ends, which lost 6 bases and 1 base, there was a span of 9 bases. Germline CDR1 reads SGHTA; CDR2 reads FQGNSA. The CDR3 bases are TGTGCCAGCAGATCGGGCCCGAACACTGAAGCTTTCTTT. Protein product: CASRSGPNTEAFF.

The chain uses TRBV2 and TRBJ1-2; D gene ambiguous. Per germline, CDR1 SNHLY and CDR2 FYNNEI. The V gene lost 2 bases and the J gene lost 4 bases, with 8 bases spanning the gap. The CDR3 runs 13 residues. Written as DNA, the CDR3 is TGTGCCAGCAGTGAACCGGGTGCCTATGGCTACACCTTC. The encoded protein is CASSEPGAYGYTF.

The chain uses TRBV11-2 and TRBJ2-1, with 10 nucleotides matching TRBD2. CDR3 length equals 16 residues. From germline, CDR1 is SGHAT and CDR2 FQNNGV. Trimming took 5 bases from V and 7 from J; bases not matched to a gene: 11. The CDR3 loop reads CASSPLRLAGENEQFF. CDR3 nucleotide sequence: TGTGCCAGCAGCCCCCTCCGGCTAGCGGGAGAAAATGAGCAGTTCTTC.

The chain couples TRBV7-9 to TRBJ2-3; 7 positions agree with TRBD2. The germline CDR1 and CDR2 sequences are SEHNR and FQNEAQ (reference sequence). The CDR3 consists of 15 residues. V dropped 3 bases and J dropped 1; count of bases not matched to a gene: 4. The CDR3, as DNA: TGTGCCAGCAGCTTTAGCGGGTCAGGCACAGATACGCAGTATTTT. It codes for CASSFSGSGTDTQYF.

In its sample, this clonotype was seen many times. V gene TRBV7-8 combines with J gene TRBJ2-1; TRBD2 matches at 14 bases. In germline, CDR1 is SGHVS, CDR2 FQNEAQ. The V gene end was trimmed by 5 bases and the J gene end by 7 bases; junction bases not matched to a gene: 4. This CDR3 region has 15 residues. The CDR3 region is CASSKGLAGENEQFF. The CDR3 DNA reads TGTGCCAGCAGCAAGGGACTAGCGGGAGAGAATGAGCAGTTCTTC.

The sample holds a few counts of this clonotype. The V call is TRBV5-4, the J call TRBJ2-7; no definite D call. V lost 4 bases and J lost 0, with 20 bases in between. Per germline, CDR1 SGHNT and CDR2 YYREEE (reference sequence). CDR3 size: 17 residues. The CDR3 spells CASSDPGGLTSSYEQYF. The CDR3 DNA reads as TGTGCCAGCAGCGATCCGGGTGGGCTTACGAGCTCCTACGAGCAGTACTTC.

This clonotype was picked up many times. CDR3 DNA: TGTGCCAGCAGCTTAATAAAGACGGGGGCCAACGTCCTGACTTTC. Amino acid sequence: CASSLIKTGANVLTF. The chain joins TRBV7-9 to TRBJ2-6; unclear D gene. Trimming took 2 bases from V and 4 from J, leaving 9 bases between them. The CDR3 totals 15 residues. The germline CDR1 and CDR2 sequences are SEHNR and FQNEAQ (reference sequence).

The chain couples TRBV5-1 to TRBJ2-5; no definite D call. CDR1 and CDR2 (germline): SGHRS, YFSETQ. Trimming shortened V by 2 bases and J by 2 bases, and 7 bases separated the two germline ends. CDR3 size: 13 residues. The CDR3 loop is CASSFGRQETQYF. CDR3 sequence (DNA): TGCGCCAGCAGCTTCGGCAGACAAGAGACCCAGTACTTC.

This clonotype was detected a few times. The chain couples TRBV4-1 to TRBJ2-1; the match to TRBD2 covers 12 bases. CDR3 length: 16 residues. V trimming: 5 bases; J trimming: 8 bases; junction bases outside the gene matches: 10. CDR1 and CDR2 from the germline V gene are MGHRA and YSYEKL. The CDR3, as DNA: TGCGCCAGCAGCTCCCTAGCGGGAGGGAGCTTCTATGAGCAGTTCTTC. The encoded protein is CASSSLAGGSFYEQFF.

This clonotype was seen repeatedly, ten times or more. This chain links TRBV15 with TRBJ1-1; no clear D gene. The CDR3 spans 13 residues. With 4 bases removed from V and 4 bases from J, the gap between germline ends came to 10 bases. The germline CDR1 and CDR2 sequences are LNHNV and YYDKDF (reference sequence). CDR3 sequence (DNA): TGTGCCACCAGCAAGAAGGGTGGCACTGAAGCTTTCTTT. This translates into CATSKKGGTEAFF.

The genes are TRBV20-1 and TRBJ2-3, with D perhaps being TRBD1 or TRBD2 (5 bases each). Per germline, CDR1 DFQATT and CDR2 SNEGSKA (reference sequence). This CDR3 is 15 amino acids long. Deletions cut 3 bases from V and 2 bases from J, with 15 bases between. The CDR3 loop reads CSASPIATATDTQYF. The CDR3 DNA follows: TGCAGTGCTAGCCCCATAGCGACAGCCACAGATACGCAGTATTTT.

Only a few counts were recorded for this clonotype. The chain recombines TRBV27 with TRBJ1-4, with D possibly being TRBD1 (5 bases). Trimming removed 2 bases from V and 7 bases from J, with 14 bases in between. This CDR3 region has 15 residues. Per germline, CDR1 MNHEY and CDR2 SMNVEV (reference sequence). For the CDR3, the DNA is TGTGCCAGCAGTTTACGGTGGGGGAGGGGTGAAAAACTGTTTTTT. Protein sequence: CASSLRWGRGEKLFF.

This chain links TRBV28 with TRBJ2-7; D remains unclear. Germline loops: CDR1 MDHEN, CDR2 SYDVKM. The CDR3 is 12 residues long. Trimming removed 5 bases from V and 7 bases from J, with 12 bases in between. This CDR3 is CASSAPTREQYF. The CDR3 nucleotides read TGTGCCAGCAGTGCGCCTACCCGGGAGCAGTACTTC. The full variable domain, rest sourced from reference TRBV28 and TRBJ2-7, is DVKVTQSSRYLVKRTGEKVFLECVQDMDHENMFWYRQDPGLGLRLIYFSYDVKMKEKGDIPEGYSVSREKKERFSLILESASTNQTSMYLCASSAPTREQYFGPGTRLTVT.

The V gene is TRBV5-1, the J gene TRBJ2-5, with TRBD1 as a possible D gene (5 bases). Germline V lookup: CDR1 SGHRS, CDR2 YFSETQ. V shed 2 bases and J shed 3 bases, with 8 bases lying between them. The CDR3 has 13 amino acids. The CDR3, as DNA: TGCGCCAGCAGCTTACAGGCCGAAGAGACCCAGTACTTC. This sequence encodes CASSLQAEETQYF. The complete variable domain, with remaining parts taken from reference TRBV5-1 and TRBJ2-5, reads KAGVTQTPRYLIKTRGQQVTLSCSPISGHRSVSWYQQTPGQGLQFLFEYFSETQRNKGNFPGRFSGRQFSNSRSEMNVSTLELGDSALYLCASSLQAEETQYFGPGTRLLVL.

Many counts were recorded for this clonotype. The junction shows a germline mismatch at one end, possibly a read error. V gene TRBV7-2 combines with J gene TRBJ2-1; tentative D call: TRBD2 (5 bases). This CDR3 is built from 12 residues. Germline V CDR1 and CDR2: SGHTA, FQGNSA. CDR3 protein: CASSLDTSQRVF. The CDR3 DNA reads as TGTGCCAGCAGCTTAGATACTAGTCAGAGGGTCTTC.

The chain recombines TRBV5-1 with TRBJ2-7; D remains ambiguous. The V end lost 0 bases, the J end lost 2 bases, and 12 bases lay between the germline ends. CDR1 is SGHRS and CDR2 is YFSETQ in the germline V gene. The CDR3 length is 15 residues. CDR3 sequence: CASSLEPVSTYEQYF. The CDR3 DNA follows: TGCGCCAGCAGCTTGGAGCCAGTTTCAACCTACGAGCAGTACTTC.

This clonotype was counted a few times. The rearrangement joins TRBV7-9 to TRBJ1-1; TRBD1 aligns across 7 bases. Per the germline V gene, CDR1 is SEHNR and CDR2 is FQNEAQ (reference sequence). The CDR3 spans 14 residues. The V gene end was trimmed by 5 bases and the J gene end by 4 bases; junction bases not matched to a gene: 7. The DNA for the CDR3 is TGTGCCAGCAGCGCCGACAGGGCCTTCACTGAAGCTTTCTTT. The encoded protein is CASSADRAFTEAFF.

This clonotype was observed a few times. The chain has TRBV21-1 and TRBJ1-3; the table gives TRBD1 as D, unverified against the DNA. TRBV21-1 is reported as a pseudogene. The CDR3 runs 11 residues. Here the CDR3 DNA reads TGTGCCGGGCGGCAAGGAAACACCATATATTTT. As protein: CAGRQGNTIYF.

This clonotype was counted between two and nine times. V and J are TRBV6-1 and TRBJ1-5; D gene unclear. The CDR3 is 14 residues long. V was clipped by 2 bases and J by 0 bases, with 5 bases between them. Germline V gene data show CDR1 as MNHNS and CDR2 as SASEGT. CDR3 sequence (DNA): TGTGCCAGCAGTGAACAGTATAGCAATCAGCCCCAGCATTTT. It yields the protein CASSEQYSNQPQHF.

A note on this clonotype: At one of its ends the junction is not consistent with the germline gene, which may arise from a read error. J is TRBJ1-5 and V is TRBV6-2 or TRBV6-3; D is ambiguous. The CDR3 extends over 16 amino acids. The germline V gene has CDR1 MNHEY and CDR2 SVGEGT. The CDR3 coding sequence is TGTGTCAGCAGTCCCAGGACTCATAGCGGAGATTTTCCCCAGCATTTT. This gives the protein CVSSPRTHSGDFPQHF.

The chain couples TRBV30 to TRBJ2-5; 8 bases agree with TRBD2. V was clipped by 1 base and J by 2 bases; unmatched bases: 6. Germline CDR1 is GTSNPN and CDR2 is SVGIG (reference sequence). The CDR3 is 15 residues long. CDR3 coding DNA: TGTGCCTGGAGTGGGATAGCGGGATCACAAGAGACCCAGTACTTC. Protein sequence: CAWSGIAGSQETQYF.

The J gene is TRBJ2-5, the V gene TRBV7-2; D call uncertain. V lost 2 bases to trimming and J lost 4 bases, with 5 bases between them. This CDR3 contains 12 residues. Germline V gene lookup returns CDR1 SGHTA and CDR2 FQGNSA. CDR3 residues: CASSLPLETQYF. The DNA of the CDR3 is TGTGCCAGCAGCTTACCGTTAGAGACCCAGTACTTC. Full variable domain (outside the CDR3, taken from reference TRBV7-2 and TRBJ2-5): GAGVSQSPSNKVTEKGKDVELRCDPISGHTALYWYRQSLGQGLEFLIYFQGNSAPDKSGLPSDRFSAERTGGSVSTLTIQRTQQEDSAVYLCASSLPLETQYFGPGTRLLVL.

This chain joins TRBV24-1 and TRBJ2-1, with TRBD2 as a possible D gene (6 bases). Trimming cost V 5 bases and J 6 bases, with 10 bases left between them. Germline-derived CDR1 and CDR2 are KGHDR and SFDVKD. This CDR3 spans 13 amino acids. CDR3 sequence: CATSGPGLNEQFF. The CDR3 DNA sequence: TGTGCCACCAGTGGACCGGGACTCAATGAGCAGTTCTTC.

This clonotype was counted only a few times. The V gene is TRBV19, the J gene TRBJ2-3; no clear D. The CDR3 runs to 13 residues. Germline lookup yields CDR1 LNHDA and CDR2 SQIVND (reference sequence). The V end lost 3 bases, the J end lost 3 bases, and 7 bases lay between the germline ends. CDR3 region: CASSILLTDTQYF. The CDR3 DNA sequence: TGTGCCAGTAGTATCCTGCTAACAGATACGCAGTATTTT.

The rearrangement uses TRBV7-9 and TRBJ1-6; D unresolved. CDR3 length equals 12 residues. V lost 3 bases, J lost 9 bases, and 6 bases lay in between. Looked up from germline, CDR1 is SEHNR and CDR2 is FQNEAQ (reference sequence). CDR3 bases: TGTGCCAGCAGCTTTTCGGGTTCACCCCTCCACTTT. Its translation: CASSFSGSPLHF.

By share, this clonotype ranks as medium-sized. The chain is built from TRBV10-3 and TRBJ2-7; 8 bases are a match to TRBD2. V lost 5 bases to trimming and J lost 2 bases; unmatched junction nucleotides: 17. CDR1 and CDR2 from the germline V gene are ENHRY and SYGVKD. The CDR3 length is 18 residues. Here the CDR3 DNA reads TGTGCCATCAGTCACCCACCACTCGGGGGGGTCAATGCCTACGAGCAGTACTTC. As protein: CAISHPPLGGVNAYEQYF.

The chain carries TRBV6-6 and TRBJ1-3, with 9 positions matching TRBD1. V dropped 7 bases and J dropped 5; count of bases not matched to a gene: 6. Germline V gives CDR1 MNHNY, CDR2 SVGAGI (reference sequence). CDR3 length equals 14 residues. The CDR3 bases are TGTGCCAGCACGGAGGGACAGGGTCGAAACACCATATATTTT. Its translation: CASTEGQGRNTIYF.

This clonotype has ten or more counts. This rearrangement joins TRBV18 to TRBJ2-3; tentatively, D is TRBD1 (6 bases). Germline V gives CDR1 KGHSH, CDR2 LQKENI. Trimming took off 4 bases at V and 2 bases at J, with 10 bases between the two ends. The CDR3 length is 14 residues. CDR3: CASSLDRYTDTQYF. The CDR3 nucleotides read TGTGCCAGCTCACTCGACAGGTACACAGATACGCAGTATTTT.

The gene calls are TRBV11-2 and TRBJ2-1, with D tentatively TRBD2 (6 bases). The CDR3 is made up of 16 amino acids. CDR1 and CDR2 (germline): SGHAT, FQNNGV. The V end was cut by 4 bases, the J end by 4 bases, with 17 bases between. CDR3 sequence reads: CASSSEWRAGYNEQFF. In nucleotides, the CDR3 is TGTGCCAGCAGCTCAGAGTGGAGGGCCGGGTACAATGAGCAGTTCTTC.

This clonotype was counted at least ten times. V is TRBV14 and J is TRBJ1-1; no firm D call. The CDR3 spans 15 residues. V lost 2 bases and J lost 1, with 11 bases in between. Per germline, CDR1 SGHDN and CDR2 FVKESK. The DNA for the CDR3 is TGTGCCAGCAGCCAAAGGAGGACGGAGAACACTGAAGCTTTCTTT. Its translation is CASSQRRTENTEAFF.